Below are 16 T cell receptor beta chains sequenced from a single sample in a study of T cells in Graves' hyperthyroidism and ophthalmopathy (dated by TCRdb to the late 2010s). To prepare the library, multiplex PCR was applied. TCRdb shows the sequencer as Illumina HiSeq 2000. TCR beta CDR3 regions were amplified from RNA transcripts. The first round of RT-PCR for the TCR CDR3 was performed with the HTBI primer set and the Qiagen OneStep RT-PCR kit. TCRdb redid the processing of the public reads, applying fastp at Q25 and MiXCR, and retained in-frame beta chains. Every distinct CDR3 protein forms one entry, paired with its most common genes and DNA. The sample yields nearly 750,000 distinct CDR3 sequences; roughly a third were counted once. The top ten clonotypes cover around 32% of the sample. The sequenced sample consisted of blood. These receptors came from a woman aged 40 to 49 with Graves' hyperthyroidism.

This clonotype was detected only once. The rearrangement links TRBV12-3 or TRBV12-4 to TRBJ1-6; 10 bases agree with TRBD1. V lost 7 bases and J lost 7; bases outside the gene matches: 7. The CDR3 consists of 15 residues. The CDR3 nucleotides read TGTGCCAGCATTCCCACGGGACAGGGGAATTCACCCCTCCACTTT. Translating gives CASIPTGQGNSPLHF.

This clonotype was recorded a few times. The chain is built from TRBV6-1 and TRBJ1-4; TRBD1 might be the D (5 bases). Per the germline V gene, CDR1 is MNHNS and CDR2 is SASEGT. The V and J ends lost 4 bases and 4 bases respectively, with 13 bases between them. The CDR3 extends over 15 amino acids. The CDR3 sequence is CASSAQTDLNEKLFF. The CDR3 nucleotides read TGTGCCAGCAGTGCGCAGACAGACCTTAATGAAAAACTGTTTTTT.

The chain recombines TRBV7-8 with TRBJ2-3; D is unresolved. Germline lookup yields CDR1 SGHVS and CDR2 FQNEAQ. The V gene lost 1 base and the J gene lost 5 bases, with 10 bases spanning the gap. This CDR3 contains 14 residues. CDR3 amino acids: CASSLVVSGDTQYF. Written as DNA, the CDR3 is TGTGCCAGCAGCTTAGTTGTGTCTGGAGATACGCAGTATTTT.

The J gene is TRBJ2-7, the V gene TRBV4-2, with 9 bases lining up with TRBD2. This CDR3 region has 13 residues. From germline, CDR1 is LGHNA and CDR2 YNFKEQ. Trimming cost V 3 bases and J 7 bases; bases outside gene matches: 4. The chain's CDR3 is CASSQAGGGEQYF. Here the CDR3 DNA reads TGTGCCAGCAGCCAGGCGGGAGGGGGGGAGCAGTACTTC.

This clonotype was seen a few times. A junction boundary mismatches the germline segment, possibly from a read error. This chain connects TRBV7-2 to TRBJ2-7; TRBD1 matches at 8 bases. The CDR3 loop spans 13 amino acids. The germline V gene encodes CDR1 SGHTA and CDR2 FQGNSA. As DNA, the CDR3 is TGCGCCAGCAGCCGATTACAGGGGGAACGAATGTACTTC. The encoded protein is CASSRLQGERMYF.

This clonotype was seen only a few times. The rearrangement joins TRBV6-5 to TRBJ1-2, with 9 bases lining up with TRBD1. This CDR3 is built from 13 residues. J gave up 8 bases and V 6 bases, and 7 bases lay outside the gene matches. Germline values: CDR1 MNHEY, CDR2 SVGAGI. This CDR3 reads CASSRRDREGYTF. The CDR3 region has the DNA TGTGCCAGCAGCCGCCGGGACAGGGAAGGCTACACCTTC.

In this sample, this clonotype turned up many times. V gene TRBV10-3 combines with J gene TRBJ1-5; D is unresolved. V gave up 2 bases and J gave up 11 bases, with 16 bases separating them. The germline gives CDR1 ENHRY, CDR2 SYGVKD. The length of the CDR3 is 14 residues. The CDR3: CAISERPQVMAQHF. The CDR3 DNA sequence: TGTGCCATCAGTGAGCGTCCGCAGGTCATGGCCCAGCATTTT.

This chain uses TRBV12-3 or TRBV12-4 with TRBJ2-2; TRBD1 matches at 9 bases. This CDR3 has 15 amino acids. The V segment lost 6 bases and the J segment 0 bases; nucleotides outside the gene matches: 2. The CDR3 loop is CASSRTGANTGELFF. Here the CDR3 DNA reads TGTGCCAGCAGCAGGACAGGGGCGAACACCGGGGAGCTGTTTTTT.

The chain links TRBV7-3 to TRBJ2-1, with 10 bases aligning to TRBD2. This CDR3 spans 15 amino acids. V shed 5 bases, J shed 4 bases, and the junction held 5 bases outside the gene matches. In germline, CDR1 is SGHTA, CDR2 FQGTGA. In nucleotides, the CDR3 is TGTGCCAGCAGCGCCACTAGCGGGGCTTACAATGAGCAGTTCTTC. Translated: CASSATSGAYNEQFF.

This clonotype was recorded only once. This clone may be a read error of a much larger clone one base away. V and J are TRBV12-3 or TRBV12-4 and TRBJ2-7; 10 nucleotides match TRBD1. This CDR3 has 13 residues. Trimming took 2 bases from V and 6 from J; bases not matched to a gene: 1. The CDR3 sequence: CASSLWTGGEQYF. As DNA, the CDR3 is TGTGCCAGCAGTTTATGGACAGGGGGCGAGCAGTACTTC.

The chain carries TRBV5-1 and TRBJ2-2; D is unclear. The V and J ends lost 2 bases and 0 bases respectively, with 14 bases between them. CDR1 is SGHRS, CDR2 YFSETQ, per germline. The CDR3 extends over 17 amino acids. The CDR3, as DNA: TGCGCCAGCAGCTTCGAATTTGGTGCCGCGAACACCGGGGAGCTGTTTTTT. This translates into CASSFEFGAANTGELFF.

The CDR3 here is CASSPQGATYNSPLHF. CDR3 coding DNA: TGTGCCAGCAGCCCCCAGGGGGCGACCTATAATTCACCCCTCCACTTT. The chain carries TRBV7-2 and TRBJ1-6, with 8 bases identical to TRBD1. Looked up from germline, CDR1 is SGHTA and CDR2 is FQGNSA. The CDR3 loop spans 16 amino acids. After removal of 5 bases from V and 2 bases from J, the junction contained 5 bases not matched to a gene.

The rearrangement links TRBV14 to TRBJ1-1; TRBD1 aligns across 7 bases. This CDR3 spans 15 amino acids. Trimming removed 4 bases from V and 4 bases from J; junction bases left unmatched: 9. From germline, CDR1 is SGHDN and CDR2 FVKESK. Written as DNA, the CDR3 is TGTGCCAGCAGCCTACAGGGGACCGGGGTCACTGAAGCTTTCTTT. Translation: CASSLQGTGVTEAFF.

This clonotype is a singleton in its sample. The CDR3 here is CASSKFTGTDNEQFF. CDR3 bases: TGTGCCAGCAGCAAATTCACCGGGACTGACAATGAGCAGTTCTTC. The V and J genes are TRBV7-8 and TRBJ2-5, with a weak D call TRBD2 (6 bases). Matching the DNA end better, TRBJ2-1 makes the J call doubtful. Germline V CDR1 and CDR2: SGHVS, FQNEAQ. This CDR3 region has 15 residues.

This clonotype was seen ten or more times. CDR3 region: CSVLGNQETQYF. CDR3 coding DNA: TGCAGCGTTCTAGGGAACCAAGAGACCCAGTACTTC. The gene calls are TRBV29-1 and TRBJ2-5; D is unclear. Germline CDR1 reads SQVTM; CDR2 reads ANQGSEA. The CDR3 contains 12 residues. V lost 5 bases and J 0 bases, leaving 7 bases between the germline ends.

Note on this clonotype: Compared with germline, one end of the junction differs, possibly owing to a read error. The V and J genes are TRBV10-3 and TRBJ2-7; TRBD2 is a possible D gene (5 bases). The V gene's germline CDR1 is ENHRY and CDR2 SYGVKD. This CDR3 region has 13 residues. The CDR3 is CASSAGSLYEQYF. The CDR3 nucleotides are TGTGCCAGCAGTGCGGGTTCCCTCTACGAGCAGTACTTC.